This entry lists 15 T cell receptor beta chains sequenced from one sample in a study of identical twins. A single record per CDR3 protein comes from TCRdb applying MiXCR to the 5' RACE reads. The data contain 600,000 to 850,000 distinct CDR3 sequences, 18% of them singletons. These data were also reused for a study on T cells expressing NK-cell markers.

Sequencing was performed on PBMCs. These receptors were collected from a woman under 30 in good health.

This clonotype was observed a handful of times. The chain recombines TRBV5-1 with TRBJ2-5; D possibly corresponds to TRBD1 (6 bases). Germline CDR1 and CDR2: SGHRS and YFSETQ. Deletions cut 4 bases from V and 2 bases from J, with 15 bases between. The CDR3 is made up of 15 amino acids. The DNA of the CDR3 is TGCGCCAGCAGCCCAGTGACAGGACCTCAAGAGACCCAGTACTTC. Translated: CASSPVTGPQETQYF.

The chain joins TRBV6-5 to TRBJ2-5, with 8 bases that match TRBD1. Germline trimming cut 4 bases from V and 5 bases from J; bases unmatched to any gene: 6. Germline CDR1 and CDR2: MNHEY and SVGAGI. This CDR3 contains 14 residues. The CDR3 protein is CASSLDRERETQYF. CDR3 DNA: TGTGCCAGCAGTTTGGACAGGGAGCGGGAGACCCAGTACTTC.

A few counts support this clonotype. This chain joins TRBV7-9 and TRBJ2-3, with TRBD2 matching over 8 bases. The CDR3 has 15 amino acids. In germline, CDR1 is SEHNR, CDR2 FQNEAQ (reference sequence). V was pared by 3 bases and J by 4 bases, with 6 bases of the junction left unmatched. CDR3 amino acids: CASSLSGGPADTQYF. The CDR3 region has the DNA TGTGCCAGCAGCTTGTCGGGGGGGCCAGCAGATACGCAGTATTTT.

This clonotype has a single count. The chain links TRBV25-1 to TRBJ2-7, with 9 bases lining up with TRBD1. This CDR3 is built from 17 residues. CDR1 is MGHDK, CDR2 SYGVNS, per germline. Trimming took 9 bases from V and 2 from J; bases not matched to a gene: 17. The CDR3 bases are TGTGCCAGAACCCATCAAGCGGGACAGGGACGAACCTACGAGCAGTACTTC. This codes for CARTHQAGQGRTYEQYF.

J is TRBJ2-7 and V is TRBV27; a possible D gene is TRBD2 (5 bases). CDR1 is MNHEY and CDR2 is SMNVEV in the germline V gene (reference sequence). This CDR3 has 14 residues. V was cut by 4 bases and J by 2 bases, with 12 bases left in between. This CDR3 reads CASSSPTRPYEQYF. The CDR3 DNA follows: TGTGCCAGCAGTTCCCCAACTAGGCCCTACGAGCAGTACTTC.

This clonotype was observed a handful of times. CDR3 bases: TGTGCCAGCAGCTTAACCGTGGCAGATACGCAGTATTTT. It translates to CASSLTVADTQYF. The genes are TRBV7-8 and TRBJ2-3, with D unresolved. Trimming took off 2 bases at V and 4 bases at J, with 7 bases between the two ends. Germline V gene data show CDR1 as SGHVS and CDR2 as FQNEAQ. This CDR3 is built from 13 residues.

This clonotype was found a few times. The chain has TRBV7-2 and TRBJ2-3, with 9 bases fitting TRBD2. CDR3 size: 15 residues. Per the germline V gene, CDR1 is SGHTA and CDR2 is FQGNSA. The ends lost 5 bases at V and 3 bases at J; junction bases unmatched: 6. In DNA form, the CDR3 reads TGTGCCAGCAGCAGGGGGCGGGAGGGTACAGATACGCAGTATTTT. It specifies CASSRGREGTDTQYF.

This sequence joins TRBV7-9 and TRBJ2-7; D not resolved. The CDR3 is made up of 12 amino acids. The V gene lost 4 bases and the J gene lost 5 bases, with 9 bases spanning the gap. Germline assignment: CDR1 SEHNR and CDR2 FQNEAQ (reference sequence). The DNA for the CDR3 is TGTGCCAGCAGCTATCAGTTCCACGAGCAGTACTTC. As protein: CASSYQFHEQYF.

The chain links TRBV10-2 to TRBJ2-7; D might be TRBD2 (6 bases). The CDR3 runs 13 residues. The V gene lost 2 bases and the J gene lost 9 bases, with 14 bases spanning the gap. The germline V gene encodes CDR1 WSHSY and CDR2 SAAADI. CDR3: CASSEVPSEGQYF. The CDR3 DNA reads TGCGCCAGCAGTGAGGTACCCTCGGAGGGGCAGTACTTC.

This chain uses TRBV2 with TRBJ1-2; D remains ambiguous. This CDR3 has 13 residues. Trimming shortened V by 1 base and J by 5 bases, and 8 bases separated the two germline ends. Germline loops: CDR1 SNHLY, CDR2 FYNNEI. CDR3 protein: CASSEGQAYGYTF. The CDR3 bases are TGTGCCAGCAGTGAAGGGCAGGCGTATGGCTACACCTTC.

This clonotype was recorded at least ten times. The chain employs TRBV5-1 and TRBJ2-4; 7 bases agree with TRBD1. CDR3 length equals 15 residues. The junction had 9 bases not matched to a gene; V was cut back by 2 bases and J by 7 bases. CDR1 SGHRS and CDR2 YFSETQ come from the germline V gene. Here the CDR3 DNA reads TGCGCCAGCAGCTTTCGAGACAGGGTGGTGAACATTCAGTACTTC. Amino acids: CASSFRDRVVNIQYF.

This clonotype was picked up one time. The V call is TRBV6-2 or TRBV6-3, the J call TRBJ2-1; 13 nucleotides align to TRBD2. Germline V gene sequence: CDR1 MNHEY, CDR2 SVGEGT. J lost 13 bases, V lost 2 bases, and 5 bases had no gene match. This CDR3 region has 14 residues. This CDR3 is CASSYPGLAGFQFF. The CDR3 region has the DNA TGTGCCAGCAGTTACCCGGGACTAGCGGGATTTCAGTTCTTC.

This clonotype occurred a few times. This sequence joins TRBV24-1 and TRBJ2-3; 12 nucleotides agree with TRBD1. Germline assignment: CDR1 KGHDR and CDR2 SFDVKD. The CDR3 is 16 residues long. Trimming took 4 bases from V and 4 from J; bases not matched to a gene: 5. In DNA form, the CDR3 reads TGTGCCACCAGTGACGCCGGGACAGGGGGCCCAGATACGCAGTATTTT. Amino acid sequence: CATSDAGTGGPDTQYF.

This clonotype was counted only a few times. This sequence joins TRBV29-1 and TRBJ2-7; D is perhaps TRBD2 (5 bases). CDR3 length equals 13 residues. V lost 7 bases and J 0 bases, leaving 13 bases between the germline ends. The germline gives CDR1 SQVTM, CDR2 ANQGSEA. The CDR3 bases are TGCAGCGCTGAGGGTGCGAGCTCCTACGAGCAGTACTTC. Its translation: CSAEGASSYEQYF.

This clonotype was observed a handful of times. CDR3 sequence reads: CSAIPGHEQFF. The CDR3 coding sequence is TGCAGTGCCATCCCGGGGCATGAGCAGTTCTTC. V usage is TRBV20-1 and J usage is TRBJ2-1; the D call may be TRBD1 or TRBD2 (5 bases each). CDR1 and CDR2 from the germline V gene are DFQATT and SNEGSKA (reference sequence). Trimming stripped 6 bases from V and 8 bases from J, with 11 bases between. CDR3 length: 11 residues.